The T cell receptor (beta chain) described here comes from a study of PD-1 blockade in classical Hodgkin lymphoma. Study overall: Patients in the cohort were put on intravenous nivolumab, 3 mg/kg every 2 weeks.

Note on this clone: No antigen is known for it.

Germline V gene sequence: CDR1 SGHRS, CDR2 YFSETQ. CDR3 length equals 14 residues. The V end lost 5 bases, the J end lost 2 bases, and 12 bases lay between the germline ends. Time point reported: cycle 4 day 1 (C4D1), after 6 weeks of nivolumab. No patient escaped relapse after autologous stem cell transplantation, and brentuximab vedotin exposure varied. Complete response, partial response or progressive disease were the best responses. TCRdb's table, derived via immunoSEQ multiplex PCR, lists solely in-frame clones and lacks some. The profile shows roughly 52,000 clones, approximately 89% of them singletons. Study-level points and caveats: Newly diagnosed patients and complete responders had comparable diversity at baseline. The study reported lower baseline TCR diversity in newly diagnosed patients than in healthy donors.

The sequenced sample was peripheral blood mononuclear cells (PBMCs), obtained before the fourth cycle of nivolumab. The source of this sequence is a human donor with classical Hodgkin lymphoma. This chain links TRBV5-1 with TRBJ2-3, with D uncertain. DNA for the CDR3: TGCGCCAGCAGAACTATGATGGTCACAGATACGCAGTATTTT. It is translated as CASRTMMVTDTQYF.